Given below is one T cell receptor beta chain in context. Its antigen is unknown. The study sampled nominally healthy donors, though unrecorded immune exposures were likely. The sample belongs to a study of cytomegalovirus exposure and HLA in healthy donors. Study-level results: A later analysis associated 15,000 or so TCR beta sequences with HLA alleles at a 0.05 false discovery rate. Likely technical artifact: a cluster of highly shared sequence variants.

Use of 60 Vbeta and 13 Jbeta primers characterized the PCR. The protocol was immunoSEQ multiplex PCR, while the TCRdb copy is restricted to in-frame clones and leaves out a portion. Of some 160,000 clones in the sample, more than 70% were seen once. V lost 1 base to trimming and J lost 4 bases, with 17 bases between them. Germline lookup yields CDR1 SGHRS and CDR2 YFSETQ. The CDR3 loop spans 16 amino acids. This clonotype originated in a male donor in good health and CMV-seropositive. The chain combines TRBV5-1 with TRBJ2-5; D gene uncertain. Sequencing used PBMCs. CDR3 in DNA: TGCGCCAGCAGCTTGCTTGCGGCGTCGGGTACAGAGACCCAGTACTTC. Translation: CASSLLAASGTETQYF.